This T cell receptor (beta chain) was identified during a study of blood T cell repertoires in COVID-19. Study summary: Spain, Italy and the United States supplied samples that represented acute and convalescent COVID-19.

The repertoire was sequenced with immunoSEQ multiplex PCR; TCRdb's copy has only in-frame clones and lacks some. This table holds over 150,000 clones, 84% found once. The Seattle patients, enrolled during active infection, were followed longitudinally. The germline CDR1 and CDR2 sequences are SEHNR and FQNEAQ (reference sequence). The CDR3 has 14 amino acids. The ends lost 6 bases at V and 4 bases at J; junction bases unmatched: 5. The sequenced material came from peripheral blood. This sequence joins TRBV7-9 and TRBJ2-5; 10 nucleotides line up with TRBD1. This sequence was found in a woman of 80 years or more with COVID-19, enrolled during active disease. The CDR3 DNA sequence: TGTGCCAGCAGACCCGGGACAGGGGTAGAGACCCAGTACTTC. Protein product: CASRPGTGVETQYF.